The T cell receptor (beta chain) described here comes from a study of radiotherapy plus CTLA-4 blockade in lung cancer. Across the whole study: An objective response was seen in approximately 17% of patients, and disease control in just over 30%. Overall study findings and caveats: Clones derived from tumor TCRs expanded in blood after radiotherapy plus ipilimumab.

A remark on this clone: Its antigen is undetermined.

The V gene's germline CDR1 is LNHDA and CDR2 SQIVND (reference sequence). This CDR3 has 14 residues. The V gene lost 5 bases and the J gene lost 4 bases, with 14 bases spanning the gap. The table came from immunoSEQ multiplex PCR; TCRdb's copy has only in-frame clones and leaves some out. The sample carries roughly 90,000 clones, about 91% recorded once. The study treated chemo-refractory metastatic non-small-cell lung cancer patients with focal radiation plus ipilimumab CTLA-4 blockade. This specimen was peripheral blood, taken from a patient treated with radiotherapy plus ipilimumab. V gene TRBV19 combines with J gene TRBJ1-1, with D tentatively TRBD1 (5 bases). This receptor was obtained from a human donor with non-small cell lung cancer that progressed on radiotherapy plus ipilimumab. In DNA form, the CDR3 reads TGTGCCAGTAGTCCCCTCGGGGGGGTCACTGAAGCTTTCTTT. It translates to CASSPLGGVTEAFF.